A selection of T cell receptor beta chains follows, all from one sample in a study of T cell responses to AZD1222 COVID-19 vaccine. The method was immunoSEQ multiplex PCR; TCRdb's version includes in-frame clones alone and lacks a portion of them. The table includes approximately 74,000 clones, 86% detected once. The specimen comprised peripheral blood, sampled on day 0 of AZD1222 vaccination. The receptors here all came from an adult in good health. The CDR3 runs from the conserved cysteine through the conserved F or W. Part of the rows lack a size; the others show once, few, many or a class for expanded clones.

CDR3 length,clone size,J gene,V gene,CDR3 protein
14,.,TRBJ2-7,TRBV13,CASSPQGFRYEQYF
15,.,TRBJ2-5,TRBV7-2,CASSLGGVLQETQYF
13,.,TRBJ2-7,TRBV7-9,CASSRQGHYEQYF
16,.,TRBJ1-4,TRBV19,CASSGVPGSGDEKLFF
16,.,TRBJ1-6,TRBV6-5,CASSLAGTESNSPLHF
13,.,TRBJ2-2,TRBV28,CASRTGYTGELFF
15,.,TRBJ2-7,TRBV7-6,CASSFSSGSSYEQYF
16,.,TRBJ1-6,TRBV7-2,CASSQRAGAHNSPLHF
14,.,TRBJ1-2,TRBV6-5,CASSPSGDFRGYTF
12,.,TRBJ2-2,TRBV7-3,CASSLSIGELFF
13,.,TRBJ2-7,TRBV9,CASSAHITSEQYF
17,.,TRBJ1-4,TRBV11-2,CASSLAPPGGGNEKLFF
15,once,TRBJ1-5,TRBV24-1,CATSEGQGVNQPQHF
13,.,TRBJ1-5,TRBV5-4,CASSFGTAQPQHF
16,.,TRBJ2-3,TRBV24-1,CATSDFGREEGDTQYF
18,.,TRBJ1-5,TRBV4-1,CASSHRDGSTYSNQPQHF
13,.,TRBJ1-2,TRBV2,CASSITGAEGYTF
16,.,TRBJ2-3,TRBV4-3,CASSQGWGGLKDTQYF
13,.,TRBJ2-2,TRBV27,CASMRGSTGELFF
14,.,TRBJ2-7,TRBV7-2,CASSSRRGLYEQYF